A selection of T cell receptor beta chains follows, all from one sample in a study of cytomegalovirus exposure and HLA in healthy donors. Only in-frame clones appear in the TCRdb table, and some are missing; sequencing was by immunoSEQ multiplex PCR. The table has 66,000 or so clones, 95% to 98% seen once. The sequencing sample was made of PBMCs. The source of these receptors is a woman between 18 and 29 years old in good health and CMV-seropositive. CDR3s include the opening cysteine and the closing phenylalanine or tryptophan. The D gene is left open where the match is weak. Clone size, where shown, is once, few, many, or a class for clones that have expanded.

clone_size d_call j_call v_call cdr3_nt cdr3_aa
- TRBD1 TRBJ2-1 TRBV10-3 TGTGCCATCAGTGAGTCCGGACAGGGGGCGATCTATGAGCAGTTCTTC CAISESGQGAIYEQFF
- - TRBJ1-1 TRBV28 TGTGCCAGCAGTGATAGCCCTATGGGGACTCCGAACACTGAAGCTTTCTTT CASSDSPMGTPNTEAFF
once - TRBJ2-1 TRBV21-1 TGTGCCAGCAGCAATGTTTATTGTCTAGCGGTCCTACTCTCCTACAATGAGCAGTTCTTC CASSNVYCLAVLLSYNEQFF
- - TRBJ1-2 TRBV25-1 TGTGCCAGCAGTGAAAGGGGCTATGGCTACACCTTC CASSERGYGYTF
- - TRBJ2-7 TRBV27 TGTGCCAGCAGTTTAAACGCGGGGAGCTTCTACGAGCAGTACTTC CASSLNAGSFYEQYF
- TRBD2 TRBJ2-1 TRBV10-3 TGTGCCAGTGGACTAGCGGTTCAGCTGTTCTTC CASGLAVQLFF
- - TRBJ2-3 TRBV7-6 TGTGCCAGCAGCTTATATATGCGGAGGACAGATACGCAGTATTTT CASSLYMRRTDTQYF
- TRBD2 TRBJ2-3 TRBV7-9 TGTGCCAGCAGCGCCCCGACTAGCGGAGACACAGATACGCAGTATTTT CASSAPTSGDTDTQYF
- TRBD1 TRBJ1-1 TRBV18 TGTGCCAGCTCAAACAGGGACAGCAACACTGAAGCTTTCTTT CASSNRDSNTEAFF
- TRBD1 TRBJ2-5 TRBV7-9 TGTGCCAGCAGCCTCGGGACAGGGGCAGAGACCCAGTACTTC CASSLGTGAETQYF
- TRBD2 TRBJ2-2 TRBV18 TGTGCCAGCTCACCACGAGTAGCGGGAGGGATCACCGGGGAGCTGTTTTTT CASSPRVAGGITGELFF
- - TRBJ2-1 TRBV12-5 TGTGCTAGTGGTTTGTCAGGGCTCAATGAGCAGTTCTTC CASGLSGLNEQFF
- TRBD1 TRBJ1-1 TRBV5-5 TGTGCCAGCAGCCCTGGGACAGGCGGAAACACTGAAGCTTTCTTT CASSPGTGGNTEAFF
- - TRBJ2-3 TRBV6-5 TGTGCCAGCAGAGGACTCAACACGGATACGCAGTATTTT CASRGLNTDTQYF
- - TRBJ1-1 TRBV5-6 TGTGCCAGCAGCCTACCCCGGAACACTGAAGCTTTCTTT CASSLPRNTEAFF
- - TRBJ1-4 TRBV27 TGTGCCAGCAGTCTGGGGGGGAGGGGTTCAAAACTGTTTTTT CASSLGGRGSKLFF
- - TRBJ1-1 TRBV6-6 TGTGCCAGCATCTTAACAGGGACCACTGAAGCTTTCTTT CASILTGTTEAFF
- TRBD1 TRBJ2-1 TRBV4-1 TGCGCCAGCAGCCAAGGGGGGACAGGGTCCCACAATGAGCAGTTCTTC CASSQGGTGSHNEQFF